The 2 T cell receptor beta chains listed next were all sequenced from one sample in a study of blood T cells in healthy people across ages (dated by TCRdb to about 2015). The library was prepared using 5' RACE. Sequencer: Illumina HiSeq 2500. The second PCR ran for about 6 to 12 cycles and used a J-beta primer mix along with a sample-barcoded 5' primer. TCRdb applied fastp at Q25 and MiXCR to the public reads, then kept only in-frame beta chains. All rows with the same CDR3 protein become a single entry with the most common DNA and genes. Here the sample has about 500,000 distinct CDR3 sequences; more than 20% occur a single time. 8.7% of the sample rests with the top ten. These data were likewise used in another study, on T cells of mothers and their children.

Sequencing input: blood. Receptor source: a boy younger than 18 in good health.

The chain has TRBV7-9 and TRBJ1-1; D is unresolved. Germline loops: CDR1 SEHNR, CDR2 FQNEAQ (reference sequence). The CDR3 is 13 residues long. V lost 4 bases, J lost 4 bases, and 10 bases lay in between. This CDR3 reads CASSSQTGTEAFF. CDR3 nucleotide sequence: TGTGCCAGCAGCTCCCAGACCGGCACTGAAGCTTTCTTT.

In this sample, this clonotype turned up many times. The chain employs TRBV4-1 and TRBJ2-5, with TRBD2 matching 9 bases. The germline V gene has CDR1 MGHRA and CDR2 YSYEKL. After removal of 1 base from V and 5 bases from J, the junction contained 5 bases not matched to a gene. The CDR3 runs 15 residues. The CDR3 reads CASSQVLAGFETQYF. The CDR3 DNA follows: TGCGCCAGCAGCCAAGTTCTAGCGGGATTCGAGACCCAGTACTTC.